The entry below describes one TCR beta chain. These data are taken from a study of blood T cell repertoires in COVID-19. The wider study: Some COVID-19 samples were acute and others convalescent; all came from the United States, Italy and Spain. PBMCs, B-cell-depleted T cells, or T cells were the source of the cDNA or gDNA that made up the material.

Per the study methods: Scientists estimated how many nucleated cells there were by amplifying reference gene primers. TCRdb's table, derived via immunoSEQ multiplex PCR, lists solely in-frame clones and lacks some. V and J calls and clone size are as listed in that table; D and trimming were resolved from the DNA. This table holds 270,000 or so clones, approximately 77% found once. The CDR3 consists of 15 residues. The germline V gene encodes CDR1 MDHEN and CDR2 SYDVKM. V lost 4 bases and J lost 2; bases outside the gene matches: 5. The specimen was peripheral blood. The chain employs TRBV28 and TRBJ2-1; 7 positions match TRBD2. The sequence came from a woman aged 18-29 years with acute or convalescent COVID-19. This CDR3 reads CASSSGGSTYNEQFF. CDR3 bases: TGTGCCAGCAGTTCGGGCGGGAGCACCTACAATGAGCAGTTCTTC. Full variable domain (remainder filled in from reference TRBV28 and TRBJ2-1): DVKVTQSSRYLVKRTGEKVFLECVQDMDHENMFWYRQDPGLGLRLIYFSYDVKMKEKGDIPEGYSVSREKKERFSLILESASTNQTSMYLCASSSGGSTYNEQFFGPGTRLTVL.